This note documents a single T cell receptor beta chain sequence. The antigen remains undetermined. This sample is drawn from a study of cytomegalovirus exposure and HLA in healthy donors. General study points: Accurate HLA-A and HLA-B prediction from TCR beta sequences was reported for most subjects. Overall, approximately 180 TCR beta chains were annotated as cytomegalovirus-associated.

The CDR3 runs 15 residues. Trimming took 5 bases from V and 1 from J; bases not matched to a gene: 8. In germline, CDR1 is MNHEY, CDR2 SVGAGI. Vbeta (60) and Jbeta (13) primers were used in the PCR. Measured with immunoSEQ multiplex PCR; TCRdb has only the in-frame clones, and not every one. The repertoire consists of over 150,000 clones, with 60% to 85% occurring once and the leading ten covering about 3.1%. The sequence was obtained from a woman between 50 and 59 years old in good health and CMV-seropositive. The rearrangement joins TRBV6-5 to TRBJ2-7; 7 bases agree with TRBD1. Sequenced sample: PBMCs. The CDR3 is CASSRSSGQSYEQYF. CDR3 bases: TGTGCCAGCAGTCGGAGCTCGGGACAGTCCTACGAGCAGTACTTC.